This T cell receptor (beta chain) was sequenced during a study of cytomegalovirus exposure and HLA in healthy donors. General study results and limits: With DRB1 most and HLA-C fewest, TCR association rates differed between HLA loci in a later analysis.

Worth noting for this clone: The antigen remains unidentified.

Vbeta (60) and Jbeta (13) primers were used in the PCR. Libraries were prepared by immunoSEQ multiplex PCR; TCRdb keeps only in-frame clonotypes and omits some of them. Counted here are some 99,000 clones, roughly two thirds occurring once; the ten biggest clones make up around 7.7%. The clonotype originates from a man aged 35 to 55 in good health and CMV-seronegative. Sequenced material: PBMCs.

The CDR3 bases are TGCGCCAGCAGCCAAGAGTCACTAGCGGGGGGACGTTACTCCTACAATGAGCAGTTCTTC. It yields the protein CASSQESLAGGRYSYNEQFF. The chain uses TRBV4-3 and TRBJ2-1; TRBD2 matches 12 bases. Germline-derived CDR1 and CDR2 are LGHNA and YSLEER. After removal of 0 bases from V and 0 bases from J, the junction contained 9 bases not matched to a gene. The CDR3 is made up of 20 amino acids.